The 14 T cell receptor beta chains given below trace back to one sample, sequenced in a study of a mutant IDH1 vaccine in newly diagnosed glioma. Sequencing used immunoSEQ multiplex PCR; TCRdb keeps in-frame clones, though not all of them. The table shows around 87,000 clones, with around four fifths occurring only once. Specified time point: baseline, week 1 (first vaccination visit). Treatment of the sample: pre-vaccination baseline after standard-of-care therapy. The sample was PBMCs, taken from a glioma patient treated with radiotherapy, temozolomide or both. These receptors originate from a woman between 45 and 65 years old with glioma.

This chain joins TRBV6-1 and TRBJ1-4; D remains ambiguous. Germline V gene lookup returns CDR1 MNHNS and CDR2 SASEGT. The CDR3 runs to 14 residues. Trimming took 8 bases from V and 4 from J, leaving 14 bases between them. CDR3 in DNA: TGTGCCAGCGGAAACCGAGGTTATAATGAAAAACTGTTTTTT. This sequence encodes CASGNRGYNEKLFF.

This clone was counted between two and nine times. The genes are TRBV18 and TRBJ1-2; weak D call: TRBD1 (5 bases). Trimming took 2 bases from V and 6 from J, leaving 19 bases between them. This CDR3 has 16 residues. From germline, CDR1 is KGHSH and CDR2 LQKENI. CDR3 region: CASSPFQTDFPNGYTF. CDR3 nucleotide sequence: TGTGCCAGCTCACCATTCCAGACAGATTTCCCTAATGGCTACACCTTC.

This chain joins TRBV27 and TRBJ2-3, with TRBD2 identical over 8 bases. With V trimmed by 5 bases and J by 2 bases, 9 bases remained unmatched. The CDR3 extends over 16 amino acids. Per the germline V gene, CDR1 is MNHEY and CDR2 is SMNVEV (reference sequence). The CDR3 bases are TGTGCCAGCAGTCTACCCCCGGGACTAGACACAGATACGCAGTATTTT. Protein product: CASSLPPGLDTDTQYF.

The chain joins TRBV7-9 to TRBJ1-5; no clear D. This CDR3 comprises 16 residues. Germline lookup yields CDR1 SEHNR and CDR2 FQNEAQ (reference sequence). V lost 1 base to trimming and J lost 2 bases, with 12 bases between them. CDR3 loop: CASSLGGEVGNQPQHF. DNA for the CDR3: TGTGCCAGCAGCTTAGGGGGTGAAGTTGGCAATCAGCCCCAGCATTTT.

The chain uses TRBV7-9 and TRBJ1-5, with unresolved D. Germline CDR1 reads SEHNR; CDR2 reads FQNEAQ (reference sequence). CDR3 length: 14 residues. V shed 0 bases and J shed 11 bases, with 14 bases lying between them. This CDR3 is CASSLAGGLKAQHF. As DNA, the CDR3 is TGTGCCAGCAGCTTAGCGGGTGGACTTAAAGCCCAGCATTTT.

CDR3 nucleotides: TGTGCCAGCACTCTACTAGCGTCGGGCACCGGGGAGCTGTTTTTT. Amino acid sequence: CASTLLASGTGELFF. The chain employs TRBV2 and TRBJ2-2, with 7 bases that match TRBD2. The germline V gene has CDR1 SNHLY and CDR2 FYNNEI. Trimming took 7 bases from V and 4 from J; bases not matched to a gene: 9. The CDR3 has 15 amino acids.

The chain couples TRBV4-1 to TRBJ2-1, with D unclear. The germline gives CDR1 MGHRA, CDR2 YSYEKL. The CDR3 has 13 amino acids. V was pared by 1 base and J by 15 bases, with 16 bases between. The CDR3 loop is CASSQGRPQRRFF. The CDR3 DNA is TGCGCCAGCAGCCAAGGCCGGCCTCAACGGCGGTTCTTC.

V and J are TRBV6-1 and TRBJ1-2, with D perhaps matching TRBD1 (6 bases). This CDR3 region has 12 residues. Trimming removed 6 bases from V and 10 bases from J, with 15 bases in between. Germline V gene sequence: CDR1 MNHNS, CDR2 SASEGT. CDR3: CASSPNRVVYTF. CDR3 coding DNA: TGTGCCAGCAGCCCTAACAGGGTGGTCTACACCTTC.

This clone showed up just once. The chain recombines TRBV4-2 with TRBJ1-5; TRBD1 might be the D (6 bases). Germline CDR1 LGHNA, CDR2 YNFKEQ. This CDR3 is built from 16 residues. V was cut by 1 base and J by 2 bases, with 12 bases left in between. The CDR3 is CASSQGPAGGNQPQHF. CDR3 sequence (DNA): TGTGCCAGCAGCCAAGGTCCGGCAGGGGGCAATCAGCCCCAGCATTTT.

The rearrangement links TRBV5-1 to TRBJ2-3, with D unresolved. The CDR3 spans 10 residues. Germline loops: CDR1 SGHRS, CDR2 YFSETQ. Trimming left V 5 bases short and J 6 bases short, with 4 bases between. The CDR3 DNA reads TGCGCCAGCAGAGGGGATACGCAGTATTTT. Encoded protein: CASRGDTQYF.

The J gene is TRBJ2-2, the V gene TRBV2, with D uncertain. The V and J ends lost 2 bases and 0 bases respectively, with 1 base between them. Germline V lookup: CDR1 SNHLY, CDR2 FYNNEI. The CDR3 runs 13 residues. The CDR3 here is CASSETNTGELFF. The CDR3 nucleotides are TGTGCCAGCAGTGAAACGAACACCGGGGAGCTGTTTTTT.

The chain couples TRBV5-1 to TRBJ1-1, with D perhaps matching TRBD1 (5 bases). V was clipped by 0 bases and J by 11 bases, with 14 bases between them. Per germline, CDR1 SGHRS and CDR2 YFSETQ. This CDR3 has 13 amino acids. The CDR3 region is CASSLAGGEWAFF. CDR3 bases: TGCGCCAGCAGCTTGGCCGGGGGAGAGTGGGCTTTCTTT.

This clone came up a few times. The chain employs TRBV15 and TRBJ1-1, with D possibly being TRBD1 (6 bases). Germline-derived CDR1 and CDR2 are LNHNV and YYDKDF (reference sequence). The ends were cut back, 5 bases at V and 4 bases at J, with 14 bases in the middle. This CDR3 spans 14 amino acids. CDR3: CATSPQGGSTEAFF. CDR3 DNA: TGTGCCACCAGCCCACAGGGAGGGAGCACTGAAGCTTTCTTT.

This clone has just a few counts. V is TRBV29-1 and J is TRBJ1-1, with TRBD1 identical over 8 bases. Germline CDR1 is SQVTM and CDR2 is ANQGSEA. The V gene end was trimmed by 6 bases and the J gene end by 6 bases; junction bases not matched to a gene: 9. The CDR3 extends over 13 amino acids. CDR3 sequence reads: CSVLQGARAEAFF. The CDR3 nucleotides read TGCAGCGTACTGCAGGGGGCGCGCGCTGAAGCTTTCTTT.